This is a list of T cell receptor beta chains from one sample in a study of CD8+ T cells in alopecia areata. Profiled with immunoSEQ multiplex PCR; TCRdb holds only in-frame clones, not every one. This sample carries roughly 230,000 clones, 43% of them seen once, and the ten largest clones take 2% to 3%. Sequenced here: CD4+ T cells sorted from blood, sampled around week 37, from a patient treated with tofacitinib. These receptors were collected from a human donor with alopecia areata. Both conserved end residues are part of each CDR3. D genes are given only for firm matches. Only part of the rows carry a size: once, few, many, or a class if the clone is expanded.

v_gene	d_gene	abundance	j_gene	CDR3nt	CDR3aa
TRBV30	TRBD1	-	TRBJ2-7	TGTGCCTCCGCGTACACAAGACTGGGGACAGGGGGACACGAGCAGTACTTC	CASAYTRLGTGGHEQYF
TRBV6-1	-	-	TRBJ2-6	TGTGCCGCCCGTTTGGCGGGGGCCAACGTCCTGACTTTC	CAARLAGANVLTF
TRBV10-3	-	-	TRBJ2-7	TGTGCCATCAGGGACTCTAGTTCCTACGAGCAGTACTTC	CAIRDSSSYEQYF
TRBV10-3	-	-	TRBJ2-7	TGTGCCATCACGGCTCGCGGAGGCTACGAGCAGTACTTC	CAITARGGYEQYF
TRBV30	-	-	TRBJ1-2	TGTGCCTGGACAGGGGCTGACTATGGCTACACCTTC	CAWTGADYGYTF
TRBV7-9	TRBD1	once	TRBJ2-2	TGTGCCAGCAGCCCACAGGGGGCTTACACCGGGGAGCTGTTTTTT	CASSPQGAYTGELFF
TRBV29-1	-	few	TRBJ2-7	TGCAGCGTTGCCCTCCAGGGTAGCTCCTACGAGCAGTACTTC	CSVALQGSSYEQYF
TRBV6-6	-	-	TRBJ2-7	TGTGCCAGCACCAGGGACCCCAGGGACGAGCAGTACTTC	CASTRDPRDEQYF
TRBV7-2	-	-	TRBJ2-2	TGTGCCACCACCCGCCTAAAGGGCGGGGAGCTGTTTTTT	CATTRLKGGELFF
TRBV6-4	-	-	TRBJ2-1	TGTGCCAGCAGTGACTCGAGGAGCGGGCCCTACAATGAGCAGTTCTTC	CASSDSRSGPYNEQFF
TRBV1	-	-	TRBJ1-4	TGCACCAGCAGCCAATCCCAGACCTATAGGGCTAATGAAAAACTGTTTTTT	CTSSQSQTYRANEKLFF
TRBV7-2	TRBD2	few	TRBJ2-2	TGTGCCAGCAGCCTTAGCGGGAATGAGGGCGGGGAGCTGTTTTTT	CASSLSGNEGGELFF
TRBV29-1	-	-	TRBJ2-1	TGCAGCGCCCAGTCGTATCCTGAGCAGTTCTTC	CSAQSYPEQFF
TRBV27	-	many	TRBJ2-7	TGTGCCAGCACCGGGACACTACCCTACGAGCAGTACTTC	CASTGTLPYEQYF
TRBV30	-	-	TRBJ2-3	TGTGCCTGGAGCGAGGGGTTAGATACGCAGTATTTT	CAWSEGLDTQYF
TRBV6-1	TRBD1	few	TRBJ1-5	TGTGCCAGCAGTGATAATCTGGCGGGACAGCCAATAATTCATCAGCCCCAGCATTTT	CASSDNLAGQPIIHQPQHF
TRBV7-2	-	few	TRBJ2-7	TGTGCCAGCGCACCGACCGCAGGGGACGGCTACGAGCAGTACTTC	CASAPTAGDGYEQYF
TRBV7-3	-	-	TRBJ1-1	TGTGCCAGCAGCTTAGAGGCCGGTAAAGAAGCTTTCTTT	CASSLEAGKEAFF
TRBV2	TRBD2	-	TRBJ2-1	TGTGCCAGCAGAGCGACTAGCGGGGTCTACAATGAGCAGTTCTTC	CASRATSGVYNEQFF
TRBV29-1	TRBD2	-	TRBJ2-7	TGCAGCGTTGATCTAGCGGGAACATCCTACGAGCAGTACTTC	CSVDLAGTSYEQYF
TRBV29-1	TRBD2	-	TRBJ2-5	TGCAGCGCGACTAGCGCGTACCAAGAGACCCAGTACTTC	CSATSAYQETQYF
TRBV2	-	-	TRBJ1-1	TGTGCCAGCAGTGGGAGCAGCACTGAAGCTTTCTTT	CASSGSSTEAFF
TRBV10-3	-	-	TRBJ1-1	TGTGCCATCAGTATGAGGCCGGGGACTGAAGCTTTCTTT	CAISMRPGTEAFF
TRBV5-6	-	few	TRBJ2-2	TGTGCCAGCAGCTTGGTCGGCAACACCGGGGAGCTGTTTTTT	CASSLVGNTGELFF
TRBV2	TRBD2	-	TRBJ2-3	TGTGCCAGCAGCAAAGATCCTAGCGGGAGGGCCGCAGATACGCAGTATTTT	CASSKDPSGRAADTQYF
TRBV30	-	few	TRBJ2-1	TGTGCCTGGAGTGCGCTAACACTAGGGGAGCAGTTCTTC	CAWSALTLGEQFF
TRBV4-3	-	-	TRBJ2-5	TGCGCCAGCAGCCAAGTTCAGGGGTTAGGGACCCAGTACTTC	CASSQVQGLGTQYF